This T cell receptor (beta chain) was identified in a study of Graves' ophthalmopathy and Graves' hyperthyroidism. Study-level points and caveats: Sensitivity of around 64% and specificity of 72% to 80% were achieved by the model that predicted ophthalmopathy progression. Thyroid clonotypes that were expanded above 0.001 frequency mostly also appeared in blood.

As to this clonotype: The antigen is undetermined.

Exclusion applied to patients with other autoimmune diseases, uncontrolled infections, pregnancy or lactation. Orbital computed tomography, together with clinical symptoms, serum thyroxine, TRAb and thyroid ultrasound, was used for diagnosis. TCR beta CDR3 amplification used RNA transcripts. First-round RT-PCR used HTBI primers; second-round multiplex PCR followed. Each CDR3 protein gets one entry after TCRdb re-called the multiplex PCR reads with MiXCR. In the table there are roughly 410,000 distinct CDR3 sequences, 15% to 17% of which are singletons. Germline V lookup: CDR1 MDHEN, CDR2 SYDVKM. The CDR3 consists of 15 residues. V lost 2 bases and J lost 5; bases outside the gene matches: 8.

This clonotype was obtained from a woman aged 18-29 years with stable Graves' hyperthyroidism. The J gene is TRBJ2-5, the V gene TRBV28, with 7 bases fitting TRBD1. Material: peripheral blood. Here the CDR3 reads CASSLRNRGYETQYF. In DNA, the CDR3 is TGTGCCAGCAGTTTAAGAAACAGGGGATACGAGACCCAGTACTTC.